Following are 26 T cell receptor beta chains from one sample sequenced in a study of CD8 T cells in ankylosing spondylitis. General study points: Seven to nine highly homologous variants formed a TCR beta motif that appeared characteristic of ankylosing spondylitis blood.

Their recognized antigens are unknown. MiXCR, applied by TCRdb to the 5' RACE reads, yields one record per CDR3 protein. The repertoire consists of fewer than 650,000 distinct CDR3 sequences, with over 9.5% occurring once and the leading ten covering about 6.5%. The sample was blood, either unsorted or a sorted T cell fraction (not recorded which). The receptors come from a male donor with ankylosing spondylitis.

The rearrangement uses TRBV10-3 and TRBJ1-1, with TRBD1 matching over 8 bases. This CDR3 comprises 13 residues. Germline V lookup: CDR1 ENHRY, CDR2 SYGVKD. V shed 6 bases and J 3 bases; nucleotides not matched to a gene: 3. In DNA, the CDR3 is TGTGCCATCAGGGGACAGGCGGACACTGAAGCTTTCTTT. It specifies CAIRGQADTEAFF.

The chain has TRBV5-1 and TRBJ1-1; D gene uncertain. Germline CDR1 SGHRS, CDR2 YFSETQ. The CDR3 runs 14 residues. Trimming stripped 4 bases from V and 6 bases from J, with 16 bases between. The CDR3 is CASSDRTSAAEAFF. The CDR3 coding sequence is TGCGCCAGCAGCGACCGGACCTCTGCGGCTGAAGCTTTCTTT. Filled out from reference TRBV5-1 and TRBJ1-1, the complete variable domain reads KAGVTQTPRYLIKTRGQQVTLSCSPISGHRSVSWYQQTPGQGLQFLFEYFSETQRNKGNFPGRFSGRQFSNSRSEMNVSTLELGDSALYLCASSDRTSAAEAFFGQGTRLTVV.

There are many counts of this clonotype. The chain is built from TRBV10-3 and TRBJ2-1, with D unclear. V was pared by 3 bases and J by 1 base, with 10 bases between. Germline CDR1 ENHRY, CDR2 SYGVKD. The CDR3 covers 15 residues. The CDR3 is CAISERLGSYNEQFF. The CDR3, as DNA: TGTGCCATCAGTGAACGGTTAGGGTCCTACAATGAGCAGTTCTTC.

This clonotype came up a few times. The CDR3 sequence is CASGWSHQETQYF. The CDR3 region has the DNA TGTGCCAGTGGATGGTCCCACCAAGAGACCCAGTACTTC. The rearrangement links TRBV19 to TRBJ2-5; D is ambiguous. Per germline, CDR1 LNHDA and CDR2 SQIVND (reference sequence). Trimming took off 8 bases at V and 0 bases at J, with 10 bases between the two ends. The CDR3 runs to 13 residues.

This clonotype was seen a few times. The chain is built from TRBV3-1 and TRBJ2-7; possible D gene TRBD1, 6 bases. Between the trimmed V and J ends, which lost 4 bases and 11 bases, there was a span of 15 bases. The length of the CDR3 is 12 residues. CDR1 is LGHDT and CDR2 is YNNKEL in the germline V gene (reference sequence). CDR3 DNA: TGTGCCAGCAGCCTACCGGGACAACGGGAGTACTTC. Amino acids: CASSLPGQREYF.

This clonotype was counted a few times. The V call is TRBV7-9, the J call TRBJ2-7; a possible D gene is TRBD1 (6 bases). The CDR3 is 13 residues long. Per germline, CDR1 SEHNR and CDR2 FQNEAQ (reference sequence). The ends were cut back, 3 bases at V and 3 bases at J, with 9 bases in the middle. In DNA, the CDR3 is TGTGCCAGCAGCTTCGACAGGCTCTACGAGCAGTACTTC. It translates to CASSFDRLYEQYF.

The chain joins TRBV10-3 to TRBJ2-1; D is unresolved. This CDR3 comprises 17 residues. Germline CDR1 and CDR2: ENHRY and SYGVKD. V shed 3 bases and J shed 4 bases, with 19 bases lying between them. CDR3 sequence: CAISDFLEPDSYNEQFF. The CDR3 nucleotides are TGTGCCATCAGTGATTTTTTGGAGCCCGATTCGTACAATGAGCAGTTCTTC.

This chain links TRBV20-1 with TRBJ2-5; possibly TRBD1 for D (7 bases). The V and J ends lost 0 bases and 4 bases respectively, with 12 bases between them. Germline V lookup: CDR1 DFQATT, CDR2 SNEGSKA (reference sequence). There are 14 residues in the CDR3. CDR3 nucleotides: TGCAGTGCTAGAGAGGCAGGGGGAGGAGAGACCCAGTACTTC. It translates to CSAREAGGGETQYF.

At least ten counts were recorded for this clonotype. The rearrangement joins TRBV7-2 to TRBJ1-4; D is possibly TRBD1 (5 bases). This CDR3 is 16 amino acids long. Germline V CDR1 and CDR2: SGHTA, FQGNSA. Trimming removed 5 bases at V and 5 bases at J, with 18 bases between. The CDR3 nucleotides read TGTGCCAGCAGCGGTGACAGTGACCTGAAAAATGAAAAACTGTTTTTT. It yields the protein CASSGDSDLKNEKLFF.

CDR3 nucleotides: TGCAGTGCCGATAAGGACATGAACACTGAAGCTTTCTTT. It translates to CSADKDMNTEAFF. The chain uses TRBV20-1 and TRBJ1-1; tentatively, D is TRBD1 (5 bases). Germline V lookup: CDR1 DFQATT, CDR2 SNEGSKA (reference sequence). Trimming shortened V by 6 bases and J by 0 bases, and 11 bases separated the two germline ends. The CDR3 runs to 13 residues.

This sequence joins TRBV12-5 and TRBJ1-4; weak D call: TRBD1 (6 bases). Germline CDR1 is LGHNT and CDR2 is FRNRAP. This CDR3 is built from 15 residues. V was pared by 4 bases and J by 4 bases, with 13 bases between. The CDR3 sequence is CASGSGDRSNEKLFF. As DNA, the CDR3 is TGTGCTAGTGGTTCTGGTGACAGGAGTAATGAAAAACTGTTTTTT.

This clonotype was seen many times. This sequence joins TRBV20-1 and TRBJ2-7; 7 bases align to TRBD2. In germline, CDR1 is DFQATT, CDR2 SNEGSKA (reference sequence). V was clipped by 5 bases and J by 7 bases; unmatched bases: 11. CDR3 length: 13 amino acids. The CDR3 loop reads CSAPRGSMEEQYF. The CDR3 DNA reads as TGCAGTGCTCCTCGCGGGAGTATGGAAGAGCAGTACTTC.

V gene TRBV25-1 combines with J gene TRBJ1-2; TRBD1 matches 10 bases. CDR1 and CDR2 from the germline V gene are MGHDK and SYGVNS. V shed 2 bases and J 2 bases; nucleotides not matched to a gene: 8. This CDR3 comprises 17 residues. The CDR3 sequence: CASSEGSTGGANYGYTF. The CDR3 nucleotides read TGTGCCAGCAGTGAAGGATCGACAGGGGGCGCGAACTATGGCTACACCTTC.

The sample holds a few counts of this clonotype. This chain joins TRBV12-3 or TRBV12-4 and TRBJ1-6, with D maybe TRBD1 (6 bases). The CDR3 length is 16 residues. V lost 2 bases and J 3 bases, leaving 11 bases between the germline ends. CDR3 amino acids: CASSLNPDSYNSPLHF. DNA of the CDR3: TGTGCCAGCAGTTTAAACCCGGACAGCTATAATTCACCCCTCCACTTT.

The genes are TRBV11-2 and TRBJ2-5; D may be TRBD2 (5 bases). The V end lost 1 base, the J end lost 5 bases, and 11 bases lay between the germline ends. The germline V gene has CDR1 SGHAT and CDR2 FQNNGV. The CDR3 runs to 14 residues. The CDR3 loop is CASSLGLAWETQYF. CDR3 bases: TGTGCCAGCAGCTTAGGGCTAGCTTGGGAGACCCAGTACTTC. Supplemented by reference TRBV11-2 and TRBJ2-5, the full variable domain reads EAGVAQSPRYKIIEKRQSVAFWCNPISGHATLYWYQQILGQGPKLLIQFQNNGVVDDSQLPKDRFSAERLKGVDSTLKIQPAKLEDSAVYLCASSLGLAWETQYFGPGTRLLVL.

This clonotype was recorded at least ten times. The genes are TRBV12-3 or TRBV12-4 and TRBJ2-6; tentatively, D is TRBD2 (7 bases). Between the trimmed V and J ends, which lost 3 bases and 1 base, there was a span of 10 bases. CDR3 length: 16 residues. The CDR3: CASSLGGTSGANVLTF. CDR3 coding DNA: TGTGCCAGCAGTTTGGGGGGGACATCTGGGGCCAACGTCCTGACTTTC.

This clonotype showed up just a few times. This sequence joins TRBV5-1 and TRBJ2-1; D is undetermined. V lost 5 bases and J 4 bases, leaving 16 bases between the germline ends. Germline values: CDR1 SGHRS, CDR2 YFSETQ. The length of the CDR3 is 15 residues. The CDR3, as DNA: TGCGCCAGCAGTTTTCCGGCCCCGCCTTACAATGAGCAGTTCTTC. Translating gives CASSFPAPPYNEQFF.

The rearrangement links TRBV6-1 to TRBJ2-1; 7 nucleotides align to TRBD1. In germline, CDR1 is MNHNS, CDR2 SASEGT. The V gene end was trimmed by 2 bases and the J gene end by 12 bases; junction bases not matched to a gene: 7. There are 13 residues in the CDR3. CDR3 residues: CASSEFRPGGQFF. CDR3 sequence (DNA): TGTGCCAGCAGTGAATTTAGGCCAGGGGGGCAGTTCTTC.

The chain has TRBV7-9 and TRBJ2-3; D is undetermined. This CDR3 comprises 16 residues. The V gene's germline CDR1 is SEHNR and CDR2 FQNEAQ (reference sequence). V gave up 0 bases and J gave up 3 bases, with 13 bases separating them. As DNA, the CDR3 is TGTGCCAGCAGCTTAGCGCGAGTCAGGATAACAGATACGCAGTATTTT. Its translation: CASSLARVRITDTQYF.

This clonotype was found many times. The chain is built from TRBV20-1 and TRBJ2-1; TRBD1 agrees at 9 bases. Looked up from germline, CDR1 is DFQATT and CDR2 is SNEGSKA (reference sequence). CDR3 length equals 14 residues. With 4 bases clipped from V and 7 bases from J, the junction kept 8 bases outside the gene matches. The DNA of the CDR3 is TGCAGTGCTATCCGGGACAGGGTAGTGAATGAGCAGTTCTTC. Translating it yields CSAIRDRVVNEQFF.

This clonotype was counted between two and nine times. J is TRBJ2-6 and V is TRBV20-1; D call uncertain. The CDR3 contains 15 residues. CDR1 DFQATT and CDR2 SNEGSKA come from the germline V gene (reference sequence). V lost 3 bases and J 0 bases, leaving 9 bases between the germline ends. DNA of the CDR3: TGCAGTGCTAGCCCCCCGTACTCTGGGGCCAACGTCCTGACTTTC. Translation gives CSASPPYSGANVLTF.

The table lists this clonotype with a few counts. The rearrangement links TRBV7-9 to TRBJ1-4; D is uncertain. The CDR3 runs to 13 residues. The V gene's germline CDR1 is SEHNR and CDR2 FQNEAQ (reference sequence). V lost 3 bases, J lost 4 bases, and 6 bases lay in between. CDR3: CASSFFINEKLFF. CDR3 nucleotide sequence: TGTGCCAGCAGCTTTTTTATTAATGAAAAACTGTTTTTT.

This clonotype was counted at least ten times. J is TRBJ2-5 and V is TRBV5-1, with 11 bases identical to TRBD2. The CDR3 contains 15 residues. V gave up 6 bases and J gave up 7 bases; unmatched junction bases: 11. Germline values: CDR1 SGHRS, CDR2 YFSETQ. In nucleotides, the CDR3 is TGCGCCAGCACTACGACTAGCGGGGCACTCCCGACCCAGTACTTC. Translated: CASTTTSGALPTQYF. The full variable domain, rest sourced from reference TRBV5-1 and TRBJ2-5, is KAGVTQTPRYLIKTRGQQVTLSCSPISGHRSVSWYQQTPGQGLQFLFEYFSETQRNKGNFPGRFSGRQFSNSRSEMNVSTLELGDSALYLCASTTTSGALPTQYFGPGTRLLVL.

The chain is built from TRBV7-9 and TRBJ1-6; tentative D call: TRBD1 (5 bases). The V and J ends lost 5 bases and 5 bases respectively, with 13 bases between them. Looked up from germline, CDR1 is SEHNR and CDR2 is FQNEAQ (reference sequence). This CDR3 spans 15 amino acids. CDR3 in amino acids: CASSPGGVHNSPLHF. The CDR3 DNA is TGTGCCAGCAGCCCTGGAGGGGTGCATAATTCACCCCTCCACTTT.

Of note for this clonotype: The junction does not match germline at one end; this may be a read error. The genes are TRBV5-1 and TRBJ2-1, with 8 nucleotides matching TRBD1. CDR3 size: 13 residues. CDR1 SGHRS and CDR2 YFSETQ come from the germline V gene. CDR3 DNA sequence: TGCGCAAGCAGCTTCGGACAGGGCGCTGAGCAGTTCTTC. Its translation: CASSFGQGAEQFF.

In this sample, this clonotype turned up many times. The chain joins TRBV3-1 to TRBJ2-5, with D uncertain. The CDR3 has 12 residues. The V gene lost 0 bases and the J gene lost 5 bases, with 4 bases spanning the gap. Germline CDR1 LGHDT, CDR2 YNNKEL (reference sequence). In DNA form, the CDR3 reads TGTGCCAGCAGCCAAGATACGGAGACCCAGTACTTC. The encoded protein is CASSQDTETQYF.